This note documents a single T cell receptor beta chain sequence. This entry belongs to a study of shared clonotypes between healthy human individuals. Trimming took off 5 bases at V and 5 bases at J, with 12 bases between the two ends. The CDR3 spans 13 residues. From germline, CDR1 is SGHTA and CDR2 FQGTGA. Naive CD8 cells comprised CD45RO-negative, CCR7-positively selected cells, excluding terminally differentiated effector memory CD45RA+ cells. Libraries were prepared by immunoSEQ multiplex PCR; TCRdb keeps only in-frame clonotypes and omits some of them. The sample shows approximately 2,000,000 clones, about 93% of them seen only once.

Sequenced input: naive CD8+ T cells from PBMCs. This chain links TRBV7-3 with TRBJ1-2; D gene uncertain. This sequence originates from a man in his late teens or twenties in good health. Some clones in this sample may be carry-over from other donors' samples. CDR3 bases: TGTGCCAGCAGCAACGTCCCGGCTTATGGCTACACCTTC. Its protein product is CASSNVPAYGYTF.